The next 30 T cell receptor beta chains were all read from a single sample in a study of cytomegalovirus exposure and HLA in healthy donors. The primer mix had 60 Vbeta and 13 Jbeta primers. Clones were sequenced by immunoSEQ multiplex PCR, and TCRdb holds only the in-frame ones, with some missing. Counted here are 60,000 to 80,000 clones, more than 75% occurring once; the ten biggest clones make up roughly 3.1%. Sequencing used PBMCs. These receptors were obtained from a girl aged 5 to 17 in good health and CMV-seropositive.

This rearrangement joins TRBV7-8 to TRBJ2-1; the match to TRBD2 covers 7 bases. The CDR3 loop spans 15 amino acids. The V and J ends lost 5 bases and 2 bases, in that order; junction bases with no gene match: 6. CDR1 and CDR2 from the germline V gene are SGHVS and FQNEAQ. This CDR3 is CASSGAGTTYNEQFF. The CDR3 nucleotides are TGTGCCAGCAGCGGCGCCGGGACTACCTACAATGAGCAGTTCTTC.

The genes are TRBV5-6 and TRBJ1-1, with D hard to call. Between the trimmed V and J ends, which lost 6 bases and 4 bases, there was a span of 7 bases. Germline lookup yields CDR1 SGHDT and CDR2 YYEEEE. This CDR3 is 11 amino acids long. The CDR3, as DNA: TGTGCCAGCAAAAGCGGCACTGAAGCTTTCTTT. It is translated as CASKSGTEAFF.

The CDR3, as DNA: TGCGCCAGCAGCTTGCCCAAGGACAGGGAATGGGACACTGAAGCTTTCTTT. Translating gives CASSLPKDREWDTEAFF. V is TRBV5-1 and J is TRBJ1-1; 8 bases are shared with TRBD1. V was clipped by 1 base and J by 3 bases; unmatched bases: 11. The length of the CDR3 is 17 residues. Germline CDR1 is SGHRS and CDR2 is YFSETQ.

The V gene is TRBV4-1, the J gene TRBJ2-7; 7 positions agree with TRBD1. This CDR3 comprises 15 residues. The ends lost 0 bases at V and 3 bases at J; junction bases unmatched: 5. CDR1 MGHRA and CDR2 YSYEKL come from the germline V gene. The CDR3 region has the DNA TGCGCCAGCAGCCAAGATCAAACAGGGGACTACGAGCAGTACTTC. Translated: CASSQDQTGDYEQYF.

For the CDR3, the DNA is TGTGCCAGCAGCTCAGGACTAGCGGGCTTGATTCAAGAGACCCAGTACTTC. It specifies CASSSGLAGLIQETQYF. The rearrangement uses TRBV5-4 and TRBJ2-5; 11 positions match TRBD2. The CDR3 spans 17 residues. Germline CDR1 SGHNT, CDR2 YYREEE (reference sequence). The J segment lost 2 bases and the V segment lost 3 bases, leaving 9 bases of the junction unmatched. The entire variable domain, with the rest obtained from reference TRBV5-4 and TRBJ2-5, is as follows: ETGVTQSPTHLIKTRGQQVTLRCSSQSGHNTVSWYQQALGQGPQFIFQYYREEENGRGNFPPRFSGLQFPNYSSELNVNALELDDSALYLCASSSGLAGLIQETQYFGPGTRLLVL.

This chain uses TRBV2 with TRBJ2-3; a possible D gene is TRBD2 (6 bases). CDR1 and CDR2 (germline): SNHLY, FYNNEI. The V end was cut by 2 bases, the J end by 0 bases, with 18 bases between. This CDR3 has 18 amino acids. CDR3 sequence (DNA): TGTGCCAGCAGTGAAAGGATCGTGGGAGGTCCTAGCACAGATACGCAGTATTTT. Translating gives CASSERIVGGPSTDTQYF.

The V call is TRBV5-1, the J call TRBJ1-2; 7 bases line up with TRBD1. This CDR3 has 12 amino acids. With V trimmed by 5 bases and J by 3 bases, 1 base remained unmatched. CDR1 is SGHRS, CDR2 YFSETQ, per germline. The CDR3 nucleotides read TGCGCCAGCAGAACAGGGGACTATGGCTACACCTTC. Amino acids: CASRTGDYGYTF.

The chain carries TRBV30 and TRBJ1-3; D is ambiguous. CDR3 size: 14 residues. Germline V gene data show CDR1 as GTSNPN and CDR2 as SVGIG (reference sequence). V was shortened by 2 bases and J by 2 bases, with 10 bases between the two germline ends. The CDR3: CAWSSGVAGNTIYF. In DNA, the CDR3 is TGTGCCTGGAGTAGCGGGGTGGCTGGAAACACCATATATTTT.

This clone was picked up a small number of times. The V and J genes are TRBV6-5 and TRBJ1-2; D might be TRBD1 (6 bases). The ends were cut back, 5 bases at V and 4 bases at J, with 8 bases in the middle. CDR3 length: 12 residues. Germline assignment: CDR1 MNHEY and CDR2 SVGAGI. This CDR3 is CASSADSYGYTF. The DNA for the CDR3 is TGTGCCAGCAGTGCGGACAGCTATGGCTACACCTTC.

The rearrangement uses TRBV18 and TRBJ2-1; TRBD2 matches 7 bases. CDR3 length: 14 amino acids. Trimming removed 3 bases from V and 5 bases from J; junction bases left unmatched: 4. CDR1 and CDR2 from the germline V gene are KGHSH and LQKENI. CDR3 region: CASSPIAGDNEQFF. In DNA, the CDR3 is TGTGCCAGCTCACCGATTGCGGGGGACAATGAGCAGTTCTTC.

The chain joins TRBV28 to TRBJ1-2; 9 bases agree with TRBD1. V shed 1 base and J 4 bases; nucleotides not matched to a gene: 16. This CDR3 region has 19 residues. The V gene's germline CDR1 is MDHEN and CDR2 SYDVKM. CDR3 sequence: CASSLFPSGQGTLLYGYTF. The CDR3 coding sequence is TGTGCCAGCAGTTTATTCCCCTCCGGACAGGGGACGCTCCTCTATGGCTACACCTTC.

This chain uses TRBV5-1 with TRBJ2-5; D might be TRBD1 (6 bases). V lost 3 bases and J lost 5, with 23 bases in between. The germline CDR1 and CDR2 sequences are SGHRS and YFSETQ. This CDR3 comprises 17 residues. CDR3 region: CASSWRRTGPEVETQYF. The CDR3 bases are TGCGCCAGCAGCTGGCGTCGAACAGGGCCCGAAGTGGAGACCCAGTACTTC.

This clone was detected only once. The chain joins TRBV20-1 to TRBJ1-4; D is undetermined. In germline, CDR1 is DFQATT, CDR2 SNEGSKA (reference sequence). The germline V and J ends were trimmed by 6 bases and 11 bases, with 10 bases remaining between them. The length of the CDR3 is 10 residues. CDR3 sequence reads: CSAIGVKLFF. The CDR3, as DNA: TGCAGTGCAATCGGTGTTAAACTGTTTTTT.

CDR3 DNA sequence: TGTGCCATGGTTACGGGACACGAAACGGAGGGGGGGAGGCCAGATACGCAGTATTTT. The encoded protein is CAMVTGHETEGGRPDTQYF. This chain links TRBV2 with TRBJ2-3; possibly TRBD2 for D (7 bases). V lost 10 bases, J lost 4 bases, and 33 bases lay in between. The CDR3 loop spans 19 amino acids. CDR1 and CDR2 (germline): SNHLY, FYNNEI.

This clone was recorded many times. The V and J genes are TRBV4-1 and TRBJ1-1; D not resolved. V lost 5 bases to trimming and J lost 1 base, with 14 bases between them. In germline, CDR1 is MGHRA, CDR2 YSYEKL. The CDR3 runs 15 residues. In DNA form, the CDR3 reads TGCGCCAGCAGCTCCCACATGGCAGGGAACACTGAAGCTTTCTTT. As protein: CASSSHMAGNTEAFF.

This chain uses TRBV6-5 with TRBJ2-3, with a tentative D call TRBD2 (5 bases). Germline V gene lookup returns CDR1 MNHEY and CDR2 SVGAGI. The V and J ends lost 11 bases and 3 bases respectively, with 15 bases between them. The CDR3 runs 13 residues. This CDR3 reads CAATSLVTDTQYF. CDR3 DNA sequence: TGTGCCGCGACCTCACTAGTAACAGATACGCAGTATTTT.

CDR3: CASSLRDILADTQYF. CDR3 nucleotides: TGTGCCAGCAGCCTCCGGGACATCTTAGCAGATACGCAGTATTTT. The V call is TRBV11-2, the J call TRBJ2-3, with D perhaps matching TRBD1 (6 bases). This CDR3 spans 15 amino acids. V was shortened by 5 bases and J by 4 bases, with 16 bases between the two germline ends. CDR1 and CDR2 from the germline V gene are SGHAT and FQNNGV.

V gene TRBV19 combines with J gene TRBJ1-5; no reliable D call. Looked up from germline, CDR1 is LNHDA and CDR2 is SQIVND (reference sequence). This CDR3 is built from 14 residues. Trimming pared 5 bases from V and 6 bases from J, leaving 14 bases between. CDR3 bases: TGTGCCAGTAGTGGCCGGGGTTTAGGTCAGCCCCAGCATTTT. Translating gives CASSGRGLGQPQHF. Full variable domain (outside the CDR3, taken from reference TRBV19 and TRBJ1-5): DGGITQSPKYLFRKEGQNVTLSCEQNLNHDAMYWYRQDPGQGLRLIYYSQIVNDFQKGDIAEGYSVSREKKESFPLTVTSAQKNPTAFYLCASSGRGLGQPQHFGDGTRLSIL.

The V gene is TRBV7-9, the J gene TRBJ2-5, with D hard to call. The CDR3 is 13 amino acids. Germline assignment: CDR1 SEHNR and CDR2 FQNEAQ (reference sequence). The V end lost 1 base, the J end lost 4 bases, and 7 bases lay between the germline ends. Here the CDR3 DNA reads TGTGCCAGCAGCTTAGAGCTCCCAGAGACCCAGTACTTC. Translating gives CASSLELPETQYF.

This clone was counted between two and nine times. V and J are TRBV2 and TRBJ2-3, with D possibly TRBD2 on 6 matching bases. This CDR3 spans 13 amino acids. Trimming pared 7 bases from V and 2 bases from J, leaving 10 bases between. Germline values: CDR1 SNHLY, CDR2 FYNNEI. In nucleotides, the CDR3 is TGTGCCAGCAACGGACTACCCACAGATACGCAGTATTTT. Its translation is CASNGLPTDTQYF.

This chain uses TRBV28 with TRBJ2-5, with a possible D match to TRBD1 (6 bases). V shed 4 bases and J shed 0 bases, with 12 bases lying between them. The CDR3 loop spans 15 amino acids. Germline V gene sequence: CDR1 MDHEN, CDR2 SYDVKM. The CDR3 coding sequence is TGTGCCAGCAGTTCGACAGGATTTAACCAAGAGACCCAGTACTTC. Its translation is CASSSTGFNQETQYF.

The V and J genes are TRBV30 and TRBJ1-6; the D is unclear. Trimming cost V 2 bases and J 0 bases, with 11 bases left between them. Germline loops: CDR1 GTSNPN, CDR2 SVGIG (reference sequence). This CDR3 region has 16 residues. CDR3 sequence reads: CAWSRVGNSYNSPLHF. In nucleotides, the CDR3 is TGTGCCTGGAGTAGAGTCGGGAACTCCTATAATTCACCCCTCCACTTT.

CDR3 nucleotide sequence: TGTGCCACAAGACGACAGGGCAAAAATGAGCAGTTCTTC. It codes for CATRRQGKNEQFF. The chain employs TRBV19 and TRBJ2-1, with 7 bases identical to TRBD1. This CDR3 contains 13 residues. Trimming removed 10 bases from V and 7 bases from J; junction bases left unmatched: 10. The germline V gene has CDR1 LNHDA and CDR2 SQIVND (reference sequence).

The chain joins TRBV29-1 to TRBJ1-1, with D possibly TRBD1 on 5 matching bases. The length of the CDR3 is 12 residues. The V gene lost 6 bases and the J gene lost 2 bases, with 10 bases spanning the gap. CDR1 SQVTM and CDR2 ANQGSEA come from the germline V gene. CDR3 sequence: CSVTGINTEAFF. As DNA, the CDR3 is TGCAGCGTCACAGGAATTAACACTGAAGCTTTCTTT.

The CDR3 is CASSLGRGYEQYF. CDR3 DNA sequence: TGTGCCAGCAGCCTTGGCAGGGGGTACGAGCAGTACTTC. This rearrangement joins TRBV28 to TRBJ2-7, with 7 bases that match TRBD1. The CDR3 loop spans 13 amino acids. Germline V CDR1 and CDR2: MDHEN, SYDVKM. The junction had 6 bases not matched to a gene; V was cut back by 6 bases and J by 4 bases.

The chain employs TRBV2 and TRBJ2-3; 7 bases align to TRBD2. The CDR3 loop spans 18 amino acids. After removal of 4 bases from V and 4 bases from J, the junction contained 17 bases not matched to a gene. In germline, CDR1 is SNHLY, CDR2 FYNNEI. CDR3 sequence: CASSAPPGLTRYSDTQYF. The CDR3 nucleotides read TGTGCCAGCAGTGCCCCACCGGGACTAACAAGATACTCAGATACGCAGTATTTT.

The sample holds one count of this clone. The chain uses TRBV5-6 and TRBJ1-2; D gene uncertain. The CDR3 runs to 12 residues. V was pared by 3 bases and J by 1 base, with 4 bases between. Germline loops: CDR1 SGHDT, CDR2 YYEEEE. The DNA of the CDR3 is TGTGCCAGCAGCTCGGGTAACTATGGCTACACCTTC. Protein product: CASSSGNYGYTF.

This sequence joins TRBV6-6 and TRBJ1-2; tentative D call: TRBD1 (5 bases). Deletions cut 10 bases from V and 7 bases from J, with 16 bases between. The CDR3 loop spans 12 amino acids. CDR1 and CDR2 (germline): MNHNY, SVGAGI (reference sequence). Here the CDR3 DNA reads TGTGCCATTAGCAGGGCGGACCCTGGCTACACCTTC. This translates into CAISRADPGYTF.

The chain carries TRBV30 and TRBJ2-5; 10 nucleotides line up with TRBD1. The CDR3 has 15 residues. Looked up from germline, CDR1 is GTSNPN and CDR2 is SVGIG (reference sequence). V lost 8 bases and J lost 5; bases outside the gene matches: 14. The CDR3: CAGAAGQGRRETQYF. The CDR3, as DNA: TGTGCCGGGGCGGCGGGACAGGGGCGGCGGGAGACCCAGTACTTC.

V usage is TRBV13 and J usage is TRBJ1-2, with D perhaps TRBD1 (6 bases). CDR3 length: 11 residues. Germline V gene sequence: CDR1 PRHDT, CDR2 FYEKMQ (reference sequence). Trimming pared 7 bases from V and 7 bases from J, leaving 10 bases between. This CDR3 is CASKGGGGYTF. The CDR3 nucleotides are TGTGCCAGCAAGGGAGGGGGTGGCTACACCTTC.